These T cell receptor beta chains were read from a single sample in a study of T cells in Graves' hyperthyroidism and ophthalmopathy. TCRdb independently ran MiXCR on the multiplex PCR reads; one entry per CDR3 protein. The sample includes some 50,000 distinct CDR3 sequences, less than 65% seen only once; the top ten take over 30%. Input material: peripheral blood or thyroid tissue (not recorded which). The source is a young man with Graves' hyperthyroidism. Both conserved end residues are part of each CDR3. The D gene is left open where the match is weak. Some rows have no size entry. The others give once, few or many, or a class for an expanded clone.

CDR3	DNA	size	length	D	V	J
CASSLGANSGNTIYF	TGTGCCAGCAGCTTGGGGGCCAACTCTGGAAACACCATATATTTT	NA	15	NA	TRBV11-2	TRBJ1-3
CASSLWTGLNSPLHF	TGTGCCAGCAGCCTCTGGACAGGACTAAATTCACCCCTCCACTTT	many	15	TRBD1	TRBV7-2	TRBJ1-6
CATSDLIRGGPGEELFF	TGTGCCACCAGTGATTTGATTCGGGGGGGGCCTGGCGAGGAGCTGTTTTTT	many	17	TRBD2	TRBV24-1	TRBJ2-2
CASSQTGDGFYEQHF	TGTGCCAGCAGCCAAACAGGGGACGGGTTCTACGAGCAGCACTTC	NA	15	TRBD1	TRBV7-9	TRBJ2-7
CASSYRGRGETQYF	TGTGCCAGCAGCTACAGGGGGCGGGGAGAGACCCAGTACTTC	NA	14	TRBD1	TRBV7-2	TRBJ2-5
CASSQRDDPLHF	TGTGCCAGCAGCCAAAGGGACGACCCCCTCCACTTT	NA	12	NA	TRBV2	TRBJ1-6
CASSITGTGLYEQYF	TGTGCCAGCAGCATCACCGGGACAGGCCTCTACGAGCAGTACTTC	few	15	TRBD1	TRBV7-2	TRBJ2-7
CASTGEHYEQYF	TGTGCCAGCACGGGGGAACACTACGAGCAGTACTTC	NA	12	NA	TRBV2	TRBJ2-7
CASSVLGRGTSYEQYF	TGTGCCAGCAGCGTACTCGGTAGGGGTACCTCCTACGAGCAGTACTTC	many	16	NA	TRBV7-2	TRBJ2-7
CASSFQGERQETQYF	TGTGCCAGCAGTTTCCAGGGGGAACGACAAGAGACCCAGTACTTC	many	15	TRBD1	TRBV6-1	TRBJ2-5
CASSFGLEETQYF	TGTGCCAGCAGTTTCGGGCTAGAAGAGACCCAGTACTTC	many	13	NA	TRBV27	TRBJ2-5
CASGKDGQAPYGYTF	TGCGCCAGCGGCAAGGATGGACAGGCCCCCTATGGCTACACCTTC	NA	15	TRBD1	TRBV5-1	TRBJ1-2
CSARTGYRNEQYF	TGCAGTGCTAGGACAGGGTATAGGAACGAGCAGTACTTC	medium-sized	13	TRBD1	TRBV20-1	TRBJ2-7
CASSLGLKGNQPQHF	TGTGCCAGCAGCTTAGGATTAAAAGGCAATCAGCCCCAGCATTTT	many	15	NA	TRBV7-2	TRBJ1-5
CAISFEGVGRYSSYEQYF	TGTGCCATCAGTTTCGAGGGAGTAGGAAGATACAGCTCCTACGAGCAGTACTTC	many	18	NA	TRBV10-3	TRBJ2-7
CASRQGGEQYF	TGTGCCAGCAGACAGGGGGGCGAGCAGTACTTC	NA	11	TRBD1	TRBV7-2	TRBJ2-7
CASSWGTATEAFF	TGTGCCAGCAGCTGGGGGACAGCAACTGAAGCTTTCTTT	many	13	TRBD1	TRBV5-6	TRBJ1-1
CSAADRDYQPQHF	TGCAGTGCAGCCGACAGGGATTATCAGCCCCAGCATTTT	many	13	TRBD1	TRBV20-1	TRBJ1-5
CASSQSTFQGSNYGYTF	TGCGCCAGCAGCCAAAGCACGTTTCAGGGGTCTAACTATGGCTACACCTTC	many	17	NA	TRBV4-3	TRBJ1-2
CSSSGGSETQYF	TGCAGTTCTAGCGGGGGTTCAGAGACCCAGTACTTC	few	12	TRBD2	TRBV20-1	TRBJ2-5
CASSNPGGETQYF	TGCGCCAGCAGCAATCCCGGAGGAGAGACCCAGTACTTC	many	13	NA	TRBV5-1	TRBJ2-5
CASILGTTNEKLFF	TGCGCCAGCATCTTGGGGACAACTAATGAAAAACTGTTTTTT	NA	14	NA	TRBV5-1	TRBJ1-4
CATSRGGGYGYTF	TGTGCCACCAGCAGAGGGGGGGGCTATGGCTACACCTTC	NA	13	NA	TRBV15	TRBJ1-2
CASESPGTALKGTEAFF	TGTGCCAGCGAATCTCCCGGCACAGCTTTAAAGGGGACTGAAGCTTTCTTT	NA	17	NA	TRBV6-2/TRBV6-3	TRBJ1-1
CSVSGQGSETQYF	TGCAGCGTTTCGGGACAGGGGTCGGAGACCCAGTACTTC	NA	13	TRBD1	TRBV29-1	TRBJ2-5
CASSLGGQTSTDTQYF	TGTGCCAGCAGCTTGGGAGGACAGACTAGCACAGATACGCAGTATTTT	NA	16	NA	TRBV5-1	TRBJ2-3
CSVENPGHGYAF	TGCAGCGTTGAAAATCCAGGCCATGGCTACGCCTTC	NA	12	NA	TRBV29-1	TRBJ1-2
CASSSSLVNTIYF	TGTGCCAGCAGCTCAAGTTTGGTCAACACCATATATTTT	NA	13	NA	TRBV11-2	TRBJ1-3
CASSYGQGLMNTEAFF	TGTGCCAGCAGTTACGGGCAGGGACTCATGAACACTGAAGCTTTCTTT	many	16	NA	TRBV6-5	TRBJ1-1
CATSASYEQYF	TGTGCCACCAGCGCATCCTACGAGCAGTACTTC	NA	11	NA	TRBV15	TRBJ2-7
CSALKHKGNQPQHF	TGCAGTGCCCTCAAACATAAAGGCAATCAGCCCCAGCATTTT	many	14	NA	TRBV20-1	TRBJ1-5
CSATAPNTEAFF	TGCAGCGCCACCGCCCCCAACACTGAAGCTTTCTTT	NA	12	NA	TRBV29-1	TRBJ1-1
CASSVSVRAGDGYTF	TGTGCCAGCAGCGTGTCGGTCCGCGCAGGGGATGGCTACACCTTC	few	15	NA	TRBV9	TRBJ1-2
CATSRPGPTEAFF	TGTGCCACCAGCAGACCTGGACCCACTGAAGCTTTCTTT	NA	13	NA	TRBV15	TRBJ1-1
CASSLAGGPQTQYF	TGTGCCAGCAGTTTAGCGGGAGGGCCCCAGACCCAGTACTTC	NA	14	TRBD2	TRBV7-6	TRBJ2-5
CASSGGTGVNQPQHF	TGTGCCAGCAGTGGAGGGACAGGGGTTAATCAGCCCCAGCATTTT	NA	15	TRBD1	TRBV2	TRBJ1-5
CATSDPQDRDSNQPQHF	TGTGCCACCAGTGATCCCCAGGACAGGGATAGCAATCAGCCCCAGCATTTT	NA	17	TRBD1	TRBV24-1	TRBJ1-5
CASSPGGTGSAFF	TGTGCCAGCAGCCCGGGCGGGACAGGCTCCGCTTTCTTT	many	13	TRBD1	TRBV7-3	TRBJ1-1
CASSAFIRGSTEAFF	TGTGCCAGCAGCGCCTTCATCAGGGGTAGCACTGAAGCTTTCTTT	NA	15	NA	TRBV7-2	TRBJ1-1
CASSTGLAGAQHYEQYF	TGTGCCAGCAGCACCGGACTAGCGGGAGCCCAACACTACGAGCAGTACTTC	NA	17	TRBD2	TRBV7-2	TRBJ2-7
CASSLDLNTEAFF	TGCGCCAGCAGCTTGGATCTGAACACTGAAGCTTTCTTT	many	13	NA	TRBV5-1	TRBJ1-1
CASSMGQGDSGELFF	TGCGCCAGCAGCATGGGACAGGGGGACTCCGGGGAGCTGTTTTTT	NA	15	TRBD1	TRBV5-1	TRBJ2-2
CASSLSGCAASYMQYF	TGTGCCAGCAGCTTATCAGGGTGCGCGGCGTCCTACATGCAGTACTTC	once	16	NA	TRBV7-6	TRBJ2-7
CSVRPGTSGGLRVGEKLFF	TGCAGCGTGAGGCCCGGGACTAGCGGGGGCCTCCGCGTAGGAGAAAAACTGTTTTTT	NA	19	NA	TRBV29-1	TRBJ1-4
CASRGGLAGGETQYF	TGTGCCAGCAGGGGAGGACTAGCGGGTGGGGAGACCCAGTACTTC	NA	15	TRBD2	TRBV6-6	TRBJ2-5
CAWSVRGDRVLNTEAFF	TGTGCCTGGAGTGTACGGGGGGACAGGGTCTTGAACACTGAAGCTTTCTTT	once	17	TRBD1	TRBV30	TRBJ1-1
CASSEETGKNTEAFF	TGTGCCAGCAGCGAAGAAACAGGGAAGAACACTGAAGCTTTCTTT	NA	15	NA	TRBV7-2	TRBJ1-1
CASSIEPNQPQHF	TGTGCCAGTAGTATAGAACCGAATCAGCCCCAGCATTTT	many	13	NA	TRBV19	TRBJ1-5
CASSNGQNQPQHF	TGCGCCAGCAGCAACGGACAGAATCAGCCCCAGCATTTT	NA	13	NA	TRBV5-1	TRBJ1-5
CSASRGRFLNEQYF	TGCAGTGCCTCTCGGGGCCGATTCCTTAACGAGCAGTACTTC	many	14	NA	TRBV20-1	TRBJ2-7
CASSQGSVNEKLFF	TGCGCCAGCAGCCAAGGATCGGTTAATGAAAAACTGTTTTTT	many	14	NA	TRBV4-1	TRBJ1-4
CASNVPRTGLSF	TGTGCCAGCAACGTCCCCCGCACGGGACTTTCCTTT	many	12	NA	TRBV7-2	TRBJ1-3
CATSDPTAVNQPQHF	TGTGCCACCAGTGACCCAACAGCAGTCAATCAGCCCCAGCATTTT	few	15	NA	TRBV24-1	TRBJ1-5
CASSQEGLGAYEQYF	TGCGCCAGCAGCCAAGAAGGGTTAGGGGCCTACGAGCAGTACTTC	many	15	NA	TRBV4-1	TRBJ2-7
CSAKPSAMDEQYF	TGCAGCGCGAAACCCTCGGCTATGGACGAGCAGTACTTC	NA	13	NA	TRBV29-1	TRBJ2-7